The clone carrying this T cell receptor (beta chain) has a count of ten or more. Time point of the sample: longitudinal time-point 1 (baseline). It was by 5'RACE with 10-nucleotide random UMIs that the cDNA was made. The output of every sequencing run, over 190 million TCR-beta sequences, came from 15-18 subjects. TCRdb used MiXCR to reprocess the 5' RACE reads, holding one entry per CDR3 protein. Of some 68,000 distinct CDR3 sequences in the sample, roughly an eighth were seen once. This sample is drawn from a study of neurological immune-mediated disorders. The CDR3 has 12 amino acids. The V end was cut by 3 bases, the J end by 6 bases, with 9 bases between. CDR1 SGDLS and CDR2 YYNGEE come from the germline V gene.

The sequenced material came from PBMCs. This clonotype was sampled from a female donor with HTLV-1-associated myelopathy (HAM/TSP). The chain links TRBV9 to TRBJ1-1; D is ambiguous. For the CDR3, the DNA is TGTGCCAGCAGCGCCGATAATTCTGAAGCTTTCTTT. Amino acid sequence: CASSADNSEAFF.